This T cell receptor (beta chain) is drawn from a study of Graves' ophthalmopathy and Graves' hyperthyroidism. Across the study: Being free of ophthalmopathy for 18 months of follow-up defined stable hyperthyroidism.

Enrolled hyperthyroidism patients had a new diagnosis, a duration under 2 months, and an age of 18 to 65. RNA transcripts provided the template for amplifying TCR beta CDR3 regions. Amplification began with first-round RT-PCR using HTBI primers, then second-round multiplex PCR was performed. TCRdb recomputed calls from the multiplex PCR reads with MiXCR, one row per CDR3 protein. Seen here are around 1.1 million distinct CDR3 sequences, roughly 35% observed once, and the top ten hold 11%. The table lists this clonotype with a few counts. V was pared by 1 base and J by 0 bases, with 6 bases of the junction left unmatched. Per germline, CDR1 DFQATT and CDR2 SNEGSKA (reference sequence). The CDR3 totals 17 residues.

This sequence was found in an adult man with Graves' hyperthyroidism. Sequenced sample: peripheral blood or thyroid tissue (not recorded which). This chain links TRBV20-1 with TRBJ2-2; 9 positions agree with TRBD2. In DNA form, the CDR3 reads TGCAGTGCTAGAGCGCCTAGCGGGGTCGCGAACACCGGGGAGCTGTTTTTT. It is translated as CSARAPSGVANTGELFF.